These 11 T cell receptor beta chains originate from one sample sequenced in a study of a mutant IDH1 vaccine in newly diagnosed glioma. Time point denoted: baseline, week 1 (first vaccination visit). Treatment defined: pre-vaccination baseline after standard-of-care therapy. Assay: immunoSEQ multiplex PCR; the TCRdb copy retains only in-frame clones and omits some. Among tens of thousands of clones listed, about 80% were seen once. This specimen consisted of PBMCs, obtained from a glioma patient treated with radiotherapy, temozolomide or both. These receptors all come from a woman in her fifties or sixties with glioma.

The gene calls are TRBV27 and TRBJ2-7; D not resolved. The CDR3 extends over 13 amino acids. Germline V lookup: CDR1 MNHEY, CDR2 SMNVEV (reference sequence). Trimming cost V 2 bases and J 2 bases, with 7 bases left between them. The CDR3 DNA sequence: TGTGCCAGCAGTTTAGCAGATGCCTACGAGCAGTACTTC. Its translation is CASSLADAYEQYF.

This clone appeared a single time. The genes are TRBV9 and TRBJ2-5, with TRBD2 matching 10 bases. The CDR3 totals 16 residues. Germline CDR1 SGDLS, CDR2 YYNGEE. Trimming at V came to 0 bases and at J to 7 bases, leaving 9 bases not matched to a gene. The CDR3 bases are TGTGCCAGCAGCGTAGGTCCAGCGGGGGGGCTGGGGACCCAGTACTTC. Translated: CASSVGPAGGLGTQYF.

The chain couples TRBV5-1 to TRBJ2-5, with 9 bases matching TRBD2. The CDR3 extends over 14 amino acids. Germline V gives CDR1 SGHRS, CDR2 YFSETQ. V lost 7 bases to trimming and J lost 0 bases; unmatched junction nucleotides: 4. This CDR3 reads CASSSGVYQETQYF. The CDR3 coding sequence is TGCGCCAGCTCTAGCGGGGTTTACCAAGAGACCCAGTACTTC. Full variable domain (rest looked up from reference TRBV5-1 and TRBJ2-5): KAGVTQTPRYLIKTRGQQVTLSCSPISGHRSVSWYQQTPGQGLQFLFEYFSETQRNKGNFPGRFSGRQFSNSRSEMNVSTLELGDSALYLCASSSGVYQETQYFGPGTRLLVL.

This clone has a single count. The chain is built from TRBV4-1 and TRBJ2-3; 8 bases fit TRBD2. Germline CDR1 reads MGHRA; CDR2 reads YSYEKL. The J segment lost 1 base and the V segment lost 4 bases, leaving 4 bases of the junction unmatched. CDR3 length: 15 residues. CDR3 nucleotide sequence: TGCGCCAGCAGCCCCCCGGGGGGGGGCACAGATACGCAGTATTTT. It yields the protein CASSPPGGGTDTQYF.

J is TRBJ2-7 and V is TRBV7-8; TRBD2 might be the D (5 bases). The CDR3 sequence is 13 residues long. Germline assignment: CDR1 SGHVS and CDR2 FQNEAQ. V dropped 4 bases and J dropped 4 bases, with 11 bases sitting between them. For the CDR3, the DNA is TGTGCCAGCAGCTCCGGAAGCGGATACGAGCAGTACTTC. Protein product: CASSSGSGYEQYF.

The chain links TRBV5-8 to TRBJ2-7; TRBD1 matches 8 bases. The CDR3 has 14 residues. Germline V lookup: CDR1 SGHTS, CDR2 YDEGEE. The trim removed 4 bases at V and 2 bases at J, leaving 5 bases unmatched. CDR3 DNA sequence: TGTGCCAGCAGCGTCGGGACAGGACCCTACGAGCAGTACTTC. Translated: CASSVGTGPYEQYF.

CDR3 DNA: TGTGCCAGCAGCTTCACAGGGGGGAGGGAGACCCAGTACTTC. This encodes CASSFTGGRETQYF. J is TRBJ2-5 and V is TRBV13; 8 nucleotides line up with TRBD1. Germline V gives CDR1 PRHDT, CDR2 FYEKMQ (reference sequence). The J segment lost 5 bases and the V segment lost 3 bases, leaving 5 bases of the junction unmatched. This CDR3 is 14 amino acids long.

The chain is built from TRBV7-6 and TRBJ1-1, with D unclear. Germline V CDR1 and CDR2: SGHVS, FNYEAQ. The germline V and J ends were trimmed by 5 bases and 6 bases, with 19 bases remaining between them. This CDR3 contains 15 residues. CDR3 DNA sequence: TGTGCCAGCAGCCCCGCCGTAGGGCGAGTGTCTGAAGCTTTCTTT. Translation gives CASSPAVGRVSEAFF. Looking up the rest from reference TRBV7-6 and TRBJ1-1 gives the full variable domain: GAGVSQSPRYKVTKRGQDVALRCDPISGHVSLYWYRQALGQGPEFLTYFNYEAQQDKSGLPNDRFSAERPEGSISTLTIQRTEQRDSAMYRCASSPAVGRVSEAFFGQGTRLTVV.

The V and J genes are TRBV6-5 and TRBJ2-4; the D is unclear. Trimming left V 2 bases short and J 9 bases short, with 8 bases between. Germline CDR1 is MNHEY and CDR2 is SVGAGI. This CDR3 contains 12 residues. The CDR3 sequence: CASSYPDGIQYF. CDR3 sequence (DNA): TGTGCCAGCAGTTACCCCGACGGCATTCAGTACTTC.

The J gene is TRBJ2-7, the V gene TRBV7-2; TRBD1 agrees at 10 bases. With V trimmed by 5 bases and J by 6 bases, 10 bases remained unmatched. This CDR3 spans 15 amino acids. Germline V lookup: CDR1 SGHTA, CDR2 FQGNSA. This CDR3 is CASSGDRGPMTEQYF. The DNA for the CDR3 is TGTGCCAGCAGCGGAGACAGGGGGCCCATGACCGAGCAGTACTTC.

This chain joins TRBV30 and TRBJ2-7, with 9 bases that match TRBD1. The trim removed 0 bases at V and 2 bases at J, leaving 2 bases unmatched. The CDR3 length is 14 residues. From germline, CDR1 is GTSNPN and CDR2 SVGIG (reference sequence). The CDR3 is CAWSVRQGAYEQYF. CDR3 sequence (DNA): TGTGCCTGGAGTGTTAGACAGGGGGCCTACGAGCAGTACTTC.